This T cell receptor (beta chain) was found in a study of shared clonotypes between healthy human individuals. Study-wide results and caveats: Sharing across four donors was highest in naive CD4 (approximately 5%) and lowest in memory CD8 (approximately 0.4%).

This CDR3 has 15 residues. The ends lost 4 bases at V and 4 bases at J; junction bases unmatched: 8. Germline V gives CDR1 SGHNT, CDR2 YYREEE (reference sequence). With respect to this clone: Its antigen is currently unknown.

The data were produced by immunoSEQ multiplex PCR, yet TCRdb's version contains in-frame clones alone and is incomplete. The sample includes 2,500,000 or so clones, 85% to 95% of them seen just once. Sequenced sample: naive CD4+ T cells from PBMCs. Subset indicated: CD45RA+ positively selected. The V gene is TRBV5-4, the J gene TRBJ2-1; TRBD2 matches 7 bases. The clonotype comes from a man aged 18 to 29 in good health. Some clones in this sample may be carry-over from other donors' samples. The DNA of the CDR3 is TGTGCCAGCAGCCGGTATAGCGGGTCGTACAATGAGCAGTTCTTC. Protein product: CASSRYSGSYNEQFF.